This T cell receptor (beta chain) was sequenced for a study of T-cell memory formation after mild COVID-19 (dated by TCRdb to 2020 to 2023). As for the study more broadly: Most TCR sequence clusters were specific to one of the two donors. The cohort comprised two young, previously healthy adult volunteers, one female and one male. T-cell clones expanding and contracting after mild COVID-19 in a couple of donors were tracked by longitudinal TCRalpha and TCRbeta repertoire sequencing. Results the study describes overall, beyond this receptor: The detection of some responding clones in pre-infection memory suggests that pre-existing cross-reactive memory T cells joined the SARS-CoV-2 response. SARS-CoV-2 specificity of the second-wave clones peaking on day 37 was not confirmed. The study covered only a couple of mild cases, and larger cohorts including severe cases with pre-infection samples were considered necessary. Contracting CD4+ clones turned up mainly in the CM and EM memory subsets, whereas EMRA was where CD8+ clones were enriched. Clones that contracted from day 15 to 85 showed balanced CD4/CD8 phenotypes, whereas a second wave of clones that expanded from day 15 to 37 leaned towards CD4+.

Sequencing was performed on an Illumina NovaSeq 6000. cDNA libraries for TCRalpha and TCRbeta were prepared by 5'RACE using constant-segment primers, with sample barcodes and unique molecular identifiers added. Trizol reagent was used to extract RNA from every sample. The libraries were amplified in two PCR steps, and the second step added a second sample barcode and Illumina TruSeq adapters. The libraries were sequenced on an Illumina NovaSeq using 2 x 150 bp paired-end reads. From the authors' description of their analysis: With migec v1.2.7, reads were demultiplexed and then collapsed into UMI-guided consensus sequences. Using mixcr v2.1.11, UMI consensuses were aligned to TRA and TRB V and J templates and then assembled into clonotypes. Clonotypes were classified as expanded or contracted when called significant by both edgeR and NoisET, with noise models trained on biological replicates. For edgeR calls, a false discovery rate-adjusted p below 0.01 and a log2 fold-change threshold of 1 were applied. As an exploratory analysis of dynamics, max-normalized trajectories of the 1000 most abundant clonotypes were examined with PCA combined with hierarchical clustering. Separately sequenced CD4+ and CD8+ repertoires were used to assign the CD4 or CD8 phenotype of responding clones. TCRdb passed the public sequencing reads through fastp at Q25 and MiXCR, retaining productive beta sequences. CDR3 protein duplicates are merged, each entry listing the most common genes and DNA. The V and J calls were not made by the authors but by TCRdb's processing. This sample holds approximately 400,000 distinct CDR3 sequences; 20% to 25% were observed only once. Around 8.8% of the sample belongs to the ten largest clones.

The CDR3 runs 19 amino acids, cysteine and phenylalanine included. Solely the CDR3 DNA is kept, with 57 bases framed from the first base. V is cut back by 4 bases and J by 7 bases, with 19 bases in the junction unmatched. This clonotype appeared a few times. Its recognized antigen is unknown. Per-base qualities were not stored, and no clone one base away is much larger. Ficoll-Paque density gradient centrifugation was used to isolate PBMCs. Material: PBMCs or a T cell subset sorted from them (not recorded which). The receptor's source is an adult woman who had mild COVID-19 (a few samples of this study predate the infection). The sample titles of this study are shuffled in the database, so cell type and time point are left out; the donor was told from shared clones. The rearrangement joined TRBV12-3 or TRBV12-4 to TRBJ2-2; 9 central bases correspond to TRBD1. CDR3 sequence: CASSYAYLLQGAQGGELFF. The base sequence is TGTGCCAGCAGTTACGCCTACCTTTTACAGGGGGCGCAGGGCGGGGAGCTGTTTTTT.